Following are 25 T cell receptor beta chains from one sample sequenced in a study of tumor-infiltrating lymphocytes in primary liver carcinoma. The researchers produced TCR beta cDNA from roughly 550 ng total RNA with a constant-region primer. Three nested multiplex PCR rounds, a slightly modified ARM-PCR method, built the TCR beta libraries. Use of TRBV1-TRBV30 forward primers with a C-beta reverse primer characterized the first two PCR rounds, which lasted about 11 cycles each. From the multiplex PCR reads, TCRdb called clonotypes with MiXCR, one entry per CDR3 protein. The data contain 100,000 to 150,000 distinct CDR3 sequences, under 65% of them seen just once; the ten biggest clones take up 8% to 9%. DNA and RNA were both co-extracted from about 20-30 mg of bulk tissue that had not been sorted. Material for sequencing was liver tumor tissue from sampling region 3. Regarding subset: tumor region T3, left-lateral pole. Source of these receptors: a woman aged 60-75 years with primary liver carcinoma and hepatitis B virus infection.

The table lists this clonotype with a count of one. The V gene is TRBV29-1, the J gene TRBJ2-7; 8 bases line up with TRBD2. This CDR3 is 15 amino acids long. Per germline, CDR1 SQVTM and CDR2 ANQGSEA. V dropped 3 bases and J dropped 1; count of bases not matched to a gene: 8. The CDR3 region is CSVEGGRPPSYEQYF. DNA of the CDR3: TGCAGCGTTGAGGGCGGGAGGCCCCCATCCTACGAGCAGTACTTC.

This clonotype was counted a single time. A much larger clone lies one base from this, so it may be a read error. The chain couples TRBV6-2 or TRBV6-3 to TRBJ1-1; maybe TRBD1 (6 bases). This CDR3 is 16 amino acids long. The germline V gene has CDR1 MNHEY and CDR2 SVGEGT. The V and J ends lost 4 bases and 0 bases respectively, with 15 bases between them. The CDR3 reads CASSCLAGAMNTEAFF. The CDR3 nucleotides read TGTGCCAGCAGTTGCTTAGCAGGGGCGATGAACACTGAAGCTTTCTTT.

Notes on this clonotype: The CDR3 does not end in the conserved phenylalanine or tryptophan, so this is likely a read error. The chain joins TRBV5-5 to TRBJ1-6, with D perhaps matching TRBD1 (6 bases). V dropped 4 bases and J dropped 6 bases, with 14 bases sitting between them. CDR3 length equals 15 residues. Germline V lookup: CDR1 SGHKS, CDR2 YYEKEE (reference sequence). The CDR3 nucleotides are TGTGCCAGCAGCCTGATCAGGGGCCTTAATTCACCCCTCCACTTG. This translates into CASSLIRGLNSPLHL.

V is TRBV11-3 and J is TRBJ2-1; 10 bases map to TRBD2. Germline V CDR1 and CDR2: SGHNT, YENEEA. The CDR3 extends over 15 amino acids. The CDR3 here is CGSSLGTSGKLEQFF. The CDR3 nucleotides are TGTGGCAGTAGCTTAGGAACTAGCGGGAAGCTCGAGCAGTTCTTC.

About this clonotype: The CDR3 does not end in the conserved phenylalanine or tryptophan, so this is likely a read error. The CDR3 sequence is CASSLGPGRTDTQYY. The CDR3 coding sequence is TGTGCCAGCAGTTTGGGGCCGGGACGCACAGATACGCAGTATTAT. The rearrangement joins TRBV11-1 to TRBJ2-3; D might be TRBD1 or TRBD2, each matching 5 bases. The V end was cut by 6 bases, the J end by 1 base, with 14 bases between. Germline V CDR1 and CDR2: SGHAT, FQDESV (reference sequence). The CDR3 is 15 amino acids.

Note on this clonotype: A much larger clone sits a single nucleotide away, making a read error possible. This CDR3 is missing its conserved last phenylalanine or tryptophan, likely due to a read error. This chain connects TRBV13 to TRBJ2-3; 8 nucleotides line up with TRBD1. Trimming cost V 5 bases and J 7 bases; bases outside gene matches: 2. Per the germline V gene, CDR1 is PRHDT and CDR2 is FYEKMQ (reference sequence). The CDR3 totals 12 residues. The CDR3, as DNA: TGTGCCAGCAGCCACAGGGGGAATACGCAGTATTCT. Translating it yields CASSHRGNTQYS.

V is TRBV4-1 and J is TRBJ2-2; no clear D. Germline CDR1 MGHRA, CDR2 YSYEKL. The CDR3 sequence is 15 residues long. With 3 bases removed from V and 4 bases from J, the gap between germline ends came to 12 bases. CDR3 nucleotide sequence: TGCGCCAGCAGCCATTCGGTATCGGGCACCGGGGAGCTGTTTTTT. This encodes CASSHSVSGTGELFF.

Comment on this clonotype: Relative to the germline gene, one junction end is altered; a read error may explain this. This chain connects TRBV6-1 to TRBJ2-7; the D gene is possibly TRBD2 (5 bases). CDR1 is MNHNS and CDR2 is SASEGT in the germline V gene. This CDR3 comprises 14 residues. The CDR3 DNA follows: TGTGCCAGCAGGGCTAGAGGGATGAGCTACGAGCAGCACTTC. This sequence encodes CASRARGMSYEQHF.

This clonotype has only a few counts. A clone one base away is much larger, so this may be a read error. The chain couples TRBV10-3 to TRBJ2-1; D remains ambiguous. The length of the CDR3 is 14 residues. CDR1 ENHRY and CDR2 SYGVKD come from the germline V gene. In DNA form, the CDR3 reads TGTGCCATCAGTGAAAAGACGGCCGACCTGGAGCGGTTCTTC. Amino acids: CAISEKTADLERFF.

J is TRBJ2-5 and V is TRBV28, with D unclear. Germline V gene lookup returns CDR1 MDHEN and CDR2 SYDVKM. Trimming shortened V by 3 bases and J by 5 bases, and 22 bases separated the two germline ends. This CDR3 is built from 17 residues. This CDR3 reads CASSLSAWKGLRETQYF. The CDR3 DNA reads as TGTGCCAGCAGTTTGTCGGCGTGGAAGGGCCTCCGGGAGACCCAGTACTTC.

The chain carries TRBV6-1 and TRBJ2-1, with 14 positions matching TRBD2. The CDR3 has 15 amino acids. Trimming removed 6 bases from V and 9 bases from J; junction bases left unmatched: 7. Germline V lookup: CDR1 MNHNS, CDR2 SASEGT. The CDR3 reads CASRGTSGGECEQFF. DNA for the CDR3: TGTGCCAGCAGGGGGACTAGCGGGGGAGAATGTGAGCAGTTCTTC.

For this clonotype: At one of its ends the junction is not consistent with the germline gene, which may arise from a read error. This chain uses TRBV11-2 with TRBJ2-3; TRBD1 is a possible D gene (5 bases). In germline, CDR1 is SGHAT, CDR2 FQNNGV. This CDR3 comprises 16 residues. CDR3 DNA: TGTGCCAGCAACTTAGCCGGACAAGCGATCATAGATACGCAGTATTTT. Translation gives CASNLAGQAIIDTQYF.

Details on this clonotype: Since no conserved phenylalanine or tryptophan closes the CDR3, a read error is the likely cause. The CDR3 loop reads CASSLESGGEAFL. As DNA, the CDR3 is TGTGCCAGCAGCTTGGAGTCAGGGGGTGAAGCTTTCCTC. The chain links TRBV11-2 to TRBJ1-1; 7 bases line up with TRBD1. There are 13 residues in the CDR3. Trimming removed 3 bases from V and 7 bases from J; junction bases left unmatched: 5. Germline CDR1 and CDR2: SGHAT and FQNNGV.

Comment on this clonotype: The junction differs from germline at one of its ends, possibly a read error. The rearrangement links TRBV29-1 to TRBJ1-2; D is ambiguous. The V gene's germline CDR1 is SQVTM and CDR2 ANQGSEA. The CDR3 runs to 12 residues. CDR3 DNA sequence: TGCAGCGTCGGCGAGGATATCTATGACTACACTTTC. This codes for CSVGEDIYDYTF.

On this clonotype itself: Since a much larger clone is just one base distant, this may be a read error. The V and J genes are TRBV5-5 and TRBJ2-1, with 7 bases aligning to TRBD2. Germline V gene lookup returns CDR1 SGHKS and CDR2 YYEKEE (reference sequence). The CDR3 sequence is 12 residues long. This CDR3 reads CACRWGGNEQFF. DNA of the CDR3: TGTGCCTGCAGATGGGGGGGTAATGAGCAGTTCTTC.

For this clonotype: This could be a read error, since a much larger clone is one nucleotide away. The gene calls are TRBV7-8 and TRBJ2-5, with D uncertain. Germline lookup yields CDR1 SGHVS and CDR2 FQNEAQ. This CDR3 contains 14 residues. Trimming removed 0 bases from V and 0 bases from J, with 5 bases in between. CDR3 in DNA: TGTGCCAGCAGCTTAGCGCAAGACCAAGAGACCCAGTACTTC. Protein: CASSLAQDQETQYF.

In the case of this clonotype: A much larger clone differs from this one at a single base, so this may be a read error. This chain joins TRBV6-6 and TRBJ1-4; TRBD1 matches at 9 bases. V lost 2 bases and J lost 3; bases outside the gene matches: 7. The CDR3 consists of 17 residues. CDR1 and CDR2 from the germline V gene are MNHNY and SVGAGI (reference sequence). The CDR3 protein is CASSYPGQGPSNEKLFF. The DNA of the CDR3 is TGTGCCAGCAGTTACCCCGGACAGGGGCCATCTAATGAAAAACTGTTTTTT.

This clonotype was counted ten times or more. This likely comes from a read error, as the CDR3 has no conserved phenylalanine or tryptophan at its end. No DNA is shown, since the ends of the CDR3 on it are uncertain; the CDR3 is the one TCRdb lists. The rearrangement uses TRBV11-2 and TRBJ1-1. Germline V lookup: CDR1 SGHAT, CDR2 FQNNGV. The CDR3 is made up of 12 amino acids, end residues included. CDR3: CASGDLNTEAFL.

Ten or more counts support this clonotype. The rearrangement links TRBV14 to TRBJ1-6; D gene unclear. Germline values: CDR1 SGHDN, CDR2 FVKESK. The V end lost 0 bases, the J end lost 0 bases, and 15 bases lay between the germline ends. The CDR3 has 19 residues. The CDR3 DNA follows: TGTGCCAGCAGCCAAGATTTGTACGCGGTGGGCTCCTATAATTCACCCCTCCACTTT. It specifies CASSQDLYAVGSYNSPLHF.

Concerning this clonotype itself: The DNA is omitted, as the CDR3 cannot be located on it reliably, and the CDR3 follows TCRdb's listing. The J gene is TRBJ2-7, the V gene TRBV6-1; the D segment call TRBD2 is taken from the table without a DNA check. Germline V gene data show CDR1 as MNHNS and CDR2 as SASEGT. The CDR3 is 15 amino acids in total, end residues counted. The CDR3 sequence: CVGSGALAGLYEQYF.

At least ten counts were recorded for this clonotype. This chain links TRBV28 with TRBJ2-5; maybe TRBD1 (6 bases). Germline CDR1 and CDR2: MDHEN and SYDVKM. The CDR3 runs to 15 residues. The V gene lost 5 bases and the J gene lost 0 bases, with 13 bases spanning the gap. The CDR3 DNA reads TGTGCCAGCAGTCTTGGGGGCTTGTACCAAGAGACCCAGTACTTC. This encodes CASSLGGLYQETQYF.

In DNA form, the CDR3 reads TGTGCCAGCAGACGGGGACTAGCGGAGGCGGATACGCAGTATTTT. This encodes CASRRGLAEADTQYF. V gene TRBV2 combines with J gene TRBJ2-3; 11 positions agree with TRBD2. J gave up 6 bases and V 6 bases, and 8 bases lay outside the gene matches. The CDR3 extends over 15 amino acids. Germline V gene sequence: CDR1 SNHLY, CDR2 FYNNEI.

On this clonotype itself: Possible read error: a much larger clone is one base away. CDR3 residues: CASSPYPGQGAITEAFF. The CDR3 region has the DNA TGTGCCAGCAGTCCTTATCCGGGACAGGGGGCGATCACTGAAGCTTTCTTT. J is TRBJ1-1 and V is TRBV12-3 or TRBV12-4; the match to TRBD1 covers 12 bases. CDR3 length: 17 amino acids. Trimming cost V 5 bases and J 4 bases; bases outside gene matches: 11.

The J gene is TRBJ2-3, the V gene TRBV5-1, with D possibly TRBD1 on 5 matching bases. The CDR3 has 16 amino acids. V gave up 6 bases and J gave up 4 bases, with 21 bases separating them. Germline V gene data show CDR1 as SGHRS and CDR2 as YFSETQ. The CDR3 loop is CASNTGWVQGADTQYF. The CDR3 DNA is TGCGCCAGCAACACCGGGTGGGTCCAAGGGGCAGATACGCAGTATTTT. The whole variable domain, remainder taken from reference TRBV5-1 and TRBJ2-3, is KAGVTQTPRYLIKTRGQQVTLSCSPISGHRSVSWYQQTPGQGLQFLFEYFSETQRNKGNFPGRFSGRQFSNSRSEMNVSTLELGDSALYLCASNTGWVQGADTQYFGPGTRLTVL.

A word on this clonotype: Relative to the germline gene, one junction end is altered; a read error may explain this. V gene TRBV29-1 combines with J gene TRBJ1-1; no clear D gene. The germline V gene encodes CDR1 SQVTM and CDR2 ANQGSEA. The CDR3 covers 13 residues. The CDR3 region has the DNA TGCGGCGTTGTTCTCTCCATGAACACTGAAGCTTTCTTT. Protein: CGVVLSMNTEAFF.